Sequencing of this TCR beta chain was carried out in a study of Ad26.COV2.S vaccination and SARS-CoV-2 variants. Study-level background: Ad26.COV2.S was injected intramuscularly once or twice, 56 days apart. Whole-study results and caveats: Substantial post-vaccination breadth of spike-specific CD8+ and CD4+ T cell responses was reported. Using TCR breadth and depth analyses may have led to underestimated total T cell responses. Compared with placebo recipients, vaccine recipients had higher spike-specific TCR breadth.

Data came from immunoSEQ multiplex PCR; TCRdb stores just in-frame clones and leaves some out. The data contain 380,000 or so clones, 80% to 90% of them singletons. Note on this clone: As yet, its antigen is unknown.

Treatment denoted: 15 to 20 received Ad26.COV2.S at low or high dose, single or two shots; about 5 received placebo; per-sample allocation not given. Day 63 after the first vaccine or placebo injection was the time point for sampling. CDR3 size: 14 residues. V lost 5 bases and J 5 bases, leaving 15 bases between the germline ends. Germline CDR1 KGHSH, CDR2 LQKENI. The chain carries TRBV18 and TRBJ1-1, with a possible D match to TRBD1 (6 bases). The clonotype was recovered from a person aged 18-60 years who received the Ad26.COV2.S COVID-19 vaccine or a placebo. This specimen was peripheral blood, taken in a trial of Ad26.COV2.S vaccine versus placebo. The CDR3 here is CASSDLSGVTEAFF. The DNA for the CDR3 is TGTGCCAGCTCAGATTTGTCAGGGGTGACTGAAGCTTTCTTT.